This TCR beta chain was captured by sequencing in a study of regulatory T cells in long-lasting Graves disease. V shed 5 bases and J shed 2 bases, with 13 bases lying between them. Germline V gene sequence: CDR1 SGHTA, CDR2 FQGNSA. This CDR3 has 15 amino acids. The TCR beta library used iRepertoire HTBI primers with Arm-PCR amplification of CDR3. In the original analysis: Identification yielded some 60 TRBV and around 15 TRBJ segments across samples. Using its own MiXCR run on the multiplex PCR reads, TCRdb lists one record per CDR3 protein. These V and J calls are TCRdb output, not the study's own analysis. The table shows 620,000 or so distinct CDR3 sequences, with approximately 15% occurring only once. Time point denoted: newly diagnosed GD, antithyroid drugs for less than 3 months. The TCR library was made from RNA extracted from PBMCs. Around 10 milliliters of peripheral blood were drawn into EDTA tubes.

This clonotype appeared a few times. The data also belong to a second study, concerning T cells in Graves' hyperthyroidism and ophthalmopathy.

V gene TRBV7-2 combines with J gene TRBJ2-1; no clear D. The sequencing used peripheral blood mononuclear cells (PBMCs), collected at new diagnosis, from a patient treated with antithyroid drugs. The TCR sequence derives from a woman aged 25 to 39 with Graves disease. This chain's CDR3 is CASSRSYGPYNEQFF. CDR3 nucleotide sequence: TGTGCCAGCAGCAGGTCGTATGGTCCCTACAATGAGCAGTTCTTC.